This TCR beta chain was identified in a study of blood T cell repertoires in COVID-19. Study as a whole: Specimens from acute and convalescent COVID-19 originated in the United States, Italy and Spain. T cells, B-cell-depleted T cells, or PBMCs provided the cDNA or gDNA that served as material.

The CDR3 has 15 residues. Germline V lookup: CDR1 MDHEN, CDR2 SYDVKM. V shed 6 bases and J 4 bases; nucleotides not matched to a gene: 10. Authors' processing steps: Using reference gene primer amplification, nucleated cell counts were estimated. The method was immunoSEQ multiplex PCR; TCRdb's version includes in-frame clones alone and lacks a portion of them. Clone size and the V and J calls come from that table; the DNA yielded D and trimming. The profile shows about 26,000 clones, around 90% of them singletons. The genes are TRBV28 and TRBJ1-2, with 8 bases matching TRBD1. The sample comprised peripheral blood. The sequence was obtained from a human donor in a cohort sampled during active COVID-19. The CDR3 DNA sequence: TGTGCCAGCAGCCGATCAGGGGGCGCTGGCTATGGCTACACCTTC. Translating it yields CASSRSGGAGYGYTF.